These 8 T cell receptor beta chains originate from one sample sequenced in a study of breast tumors, draining lymph nodes, adjacent tissues. The lymph nodes were axillary draining lymph nodes from breast cancer patients. Each CDR3 protein is one row after TCRdb ran MiXCR on the multiplex PCR reads. The data show 200,000 to 300,000 distinct CDR3 sequences, around 30% seen once. Sequencing input: axillary lymph node tissue. These TCRs come from a female donor with breast cancer. Some clones in this sample may be carry-over from other donors' samples.

This clonotype has at least ten counts. The rearrangement links TRBV6-5 to TRBJ2-1, with a weak D call TRBD2 (6 bases). V dropped 6 bases and J dropped 8 bases, with 14 bases sitting between them. Germline V gives CDR1 MNHEY, CDR2 SVGAGI. The length of the CDR3 is 13 residues. DNA of the CDR3: TGTGCCAGCAGACCTGGGAGGAGCGATGAGCAGTTCTTC. It yields the protein CASRPGRSDEQFF.

This clonotype was counted at least ten times. The rearrangement joins TRBV5-5 to TRBJ2-5; 8 nucleotides align to TRBD2. Germline-derived CDR1 and CDR2 are SGHKS and YYEKEE (reference sequence). The CDR3 loop spans 17 amino acids. The trim removed 2 bases at V and 5 bases at J, leaving 14 bases unmatched. The DNA of the CDR3 is TGTGCCAGCAGCTTCCTGAGCGGGAGATATCTGGGGGAGACCCAGTACTTC. Amino acids: CASSFLSGRYLGETQYF.

This clonotype turned up a few times. Being one base from a much bigger clone, this may be a read error. The chain is built from TRBV20-1 and TRBJ2-5, with D tentatively TRBD2 (6 bases). Germline-derived CDR1 and CDR2 are DFQATT and SNEGSKA (reference sequence). V was clipped by 1 base and J by 4 bases, with 16 bases between them. The CDR3 has 15 residues. The CDR3 protein is CSARVRRDHPETQYF. CDR3 bases: TGCAGTGCTAGAGTAAGGCGGGACCACCCAGAGACCCAGTACTTC.

This clonotype was observed many times. This chain joins TRBV12-3 or TRBV12-4 and TRBJ2-1, with 10 bases aligning to TRBD2. The CDR3 loop spans 14 amino acids. With 5 bases clipped from V and 8 bases from J, the junction kept 6 bases outside the gene matches. DNA for the CDR3: TGTGCCAGCAGTCCTCCGGGACTAGCGTATGAGCAGTTCTTC. This gives the protein CASSPPGLAYEQFF.

This clonotype was detected many times. The chain uses TRBV11-2 and TRBJ2-3; no definite D call. This CDR3 region has 14 residues. Germline values: CDR1 SGHAT, CDR2 FQNNGV. The V gene lost 0 bases and the J gene lost 5 bases, with 9 bases spanning the gap. CDR3 nucleotide sequence: TGTGCCAGCAGCTTAGAGAGGTTGAGAGATACGCAGTATTTT. Protein product: CASSLERLRDTQYF.

This clonotype has just a few counts. The chain links TRBV28 to TRBJ1-4, with unresolved D. V lost 6 bases and J 5 bases, leaving 19 bases between the germline ends. This CDR3 is 16 amino acids long. CDR1 and CDR2 (germline): MDHEN, SYDVKM. CDR3 in DNA: TGTGCCAGCAGAACATCTCCGACGGTGGGGAATGAAAAACTGTTTTTT. It yields the protein CASRTSPTVGNEKLFF.

The V gene is TRBV7-3, the J gene TRBJ2-1; TRBD2 aligns across 7 bases. CDR1 SGHTA and CDR2 FQGTGA come from the germline V gene. This CDR3 has 15 amino acids. V was clipped by 5 bases and J by 8 bases; unmatched bases: 12. CDR3 sequence: CASSVEAGFRDEQFF. CDR3 in DNA: TGTGCCAGCAGCGTTGAAGCGGGATTTAGGGATGAGCAGTTCTTC.

This clonotype was seen ten or more times. The V call is TRBV7-8, the J call TRBJ1-5, with D unresolved. The V end was cut by 3 bases, the J end by 6 bases, with 9 bases between. Germline assignment: CDR1 SGHVS and CDR2 FQNEAQ. The CDR3 runs 13 residues. CDR3 sequence reads: CASSFDPTQPQHF. CDR3 sequence (DNA): TGTGCCAGCAGCTTCGATCCTACTCAGCCCCAGCATTTT.